Presented here are 7 T cell receptor beta chains from one specimen sequenced in a study of blood T cell repertoires in COVID-19. The data were produced by immunoSEQ multiplex PCR, yet TCRdb's version contains in-frame clones alone and is incomplete. This sample carries about 320,000 clones, approximately 85% of them seen once, and the ten largest clones take approximately 7.5%. Sequencing was done on a sample of peripheral blood. These receptors were collected from a human donor in a cohort sampled during active COVID-19.

The J gene is TRBJ2-2, the V gene TRBV5-1; 11 bases agree with TRBD2. CDR3 length equals 18 residues. Germline CDR1 is SGHRS and CDR2 is YFSETQ. After removal of 5 bases from V and 6 bases from J, the junction contained 15 bases not matched to a gene. The CDR3 is CASSSIEPGLAAAGELFF. CDR3 sequence (DNA): TGCGCCAGCAGTTCGATTGAACCGGGACTAGCGGCCGCCGGGGAGCTGTTTTTT.

This rearrangement joins TRBV5-6 to TRBJ2-3, with D possibly being TRBD2 (6 bases). Germline values: CDR1 SGHDT, CDR2 YYEEEE. The CDR3 loop spans 14 amino acids. V lost 2 bases, J lost 4 bases, and 11 bases lay in between. CDR3 protein: CASSLRLVADTQYF. The CDR3 bases are TGTGCCAGCAGCTTAAGACTAGTTGCAGATACGCAGTATTTT.

The V gene is TRBV7-3, the J gene TRBJ2-2; no clear D. V lost 1 base to trimming and J lost 3 bases, with 6 bases between them. The CDR3 extends over 14 amino acids. Germline CDR1 is SGHTA and CDR2 is FQGTGA. The CDR3 region is CASSLSYYTGELFF. The CDR3 DNA sequence: TGTGCCAGCAGCTTAAGCTACTACACCGGGGAGCTGTTTTTT.

This clone was found once. This chain joins TRBV7-9 and TRBJ2-7; TRBD1 might be the D (5 bases). The germline V gene encodes CDR1 SEHNR and CDR2 FQNEAQ (reference sequence). This CDR3 is 15 amino acids long. Between the trimmed V and J ends, which lost 3 bases and 5 bases, there was a span of 17 bases. CDR3 coding DNA: TGTGCCAGCAGCTTCGGGCAGGGAAAACCGGACGAGCAGTACTTC. This sequence encodes CASSFGQGKPDEQYF.

The chain couples TRBV6-4 to TRBJ2-3, with a possible D match to TRBD1 (6 bases). This CDR3 region has 14 residues. V gave up 6 bases and J gave up 2 bases, with 12 bases separating them. Germline lookup yields CDR1 MRHNA and CDR2 SNTAGT. CDR3 DNA sequence: TGTGCCAGCAGCGAGGGACATAACACAGATACGCAGTATTTT. Encoded protein: CASSEGHNTDTQYF.

J is TRBJ2-3 and V is TRBV12-3 or TRBV12-4; D remains ambiguous. Trimming took 3 bases from V and 5 from J, leaving 9 bases between them. CDR3 length equals 13 residues. The CDR3, as DNA: TGTGCCAGCAGTTTGGGCCCCGAAGATACGCAGTATTTT. Translation: CASSLGPEDTQYF.

This clone was seen a handful of times. V and J are TRBV7-7 and TRBJ1-4; D is unresolved. Germline V gives CDR1 SSHAT, CDR2 FNYEAQ (reference sequence). Trimming cost V 3 bases and J 0 bases, with 2 bases left between them. The CDR3 contains 13 residues. This CDR3 reads CASSFTTNEKLFF. The CDR3 DNA reads as TGTGCCAGCAGCTTCACAACTAATGAAAAACTGTTTTTT.